This TCR beta chain was captured in a study of control samples from healthy donors and cancer patients. The germline gives CDR1 SGHTS, CDR2 YDEGEE. V shed 0 bases and J shed 5 bases, with 10 bases lying between them. This CDR3 is 14 amino acids long. Profiling relied on immunoSEQ multiplex PCR, and the TCRdb table lists in-frame clones only, not all of them. This sample has 90,000 to 150,000 clones, with about 89% found just once. The clonotype comes from a man aged 50-60 years in good health. This sequence joins TRBV5-8 and TRBJ2-3, with a possible D match to TRBD1 (5 bases). What was sequenced was blood. The CDR3 spells CASSLAGREDTQYF. The CDR3 region has the DNA TGTGCCAGCAGCTTGGCCGGCAGGGAAGATACGCAGTATTTT.